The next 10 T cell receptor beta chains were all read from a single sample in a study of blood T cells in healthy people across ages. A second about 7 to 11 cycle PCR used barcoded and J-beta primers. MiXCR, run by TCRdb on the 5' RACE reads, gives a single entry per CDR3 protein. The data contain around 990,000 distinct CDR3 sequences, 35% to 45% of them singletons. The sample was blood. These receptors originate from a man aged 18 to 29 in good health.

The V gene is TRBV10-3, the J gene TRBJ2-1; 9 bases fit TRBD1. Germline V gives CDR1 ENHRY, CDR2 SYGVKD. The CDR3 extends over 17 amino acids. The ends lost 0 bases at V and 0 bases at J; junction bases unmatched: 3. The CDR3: CAISESGTGISYNEQFF. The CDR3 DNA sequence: TGTGCCATCAGTGAGTCTGGGACAGGGATCTCCTACAATGAGCAGTTCTTC.

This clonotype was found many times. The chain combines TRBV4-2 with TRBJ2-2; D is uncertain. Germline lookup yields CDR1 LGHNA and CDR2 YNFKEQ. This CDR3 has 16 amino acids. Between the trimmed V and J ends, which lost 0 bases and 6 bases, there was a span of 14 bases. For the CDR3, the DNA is TGTGCCAGCAGCCAAGACCCTCTAGTTGGTCCCGGGGAGCTGTTTTTT. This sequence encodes CASSQDPLVGPGELFF.

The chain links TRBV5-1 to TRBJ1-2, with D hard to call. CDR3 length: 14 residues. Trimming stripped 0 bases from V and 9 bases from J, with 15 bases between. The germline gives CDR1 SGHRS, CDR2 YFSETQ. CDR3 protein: CASSLGSARMSYTF. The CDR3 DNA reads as TGCGCCAGCAGCTTGGGGTCAGCAAGGATGAGCTACACCTTC.

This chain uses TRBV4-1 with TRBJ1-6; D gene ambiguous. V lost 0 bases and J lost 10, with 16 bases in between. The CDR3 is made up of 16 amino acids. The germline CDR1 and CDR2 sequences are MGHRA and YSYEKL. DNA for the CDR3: TGCGCCAGCAGCCAAGATGATCGGAGGGTAGGGTCACCCCTCCACTTT. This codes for CASSQDDRRVGSPLHF.

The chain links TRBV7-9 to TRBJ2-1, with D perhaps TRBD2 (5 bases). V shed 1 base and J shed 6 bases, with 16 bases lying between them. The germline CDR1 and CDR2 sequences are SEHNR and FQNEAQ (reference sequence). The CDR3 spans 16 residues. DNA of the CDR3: TGTGCCAGCAGCTTAGGGGCTAGCCGCCTTGTCAATGAGCAGTTCTTC. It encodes CASSLGASRLVNEQFF.

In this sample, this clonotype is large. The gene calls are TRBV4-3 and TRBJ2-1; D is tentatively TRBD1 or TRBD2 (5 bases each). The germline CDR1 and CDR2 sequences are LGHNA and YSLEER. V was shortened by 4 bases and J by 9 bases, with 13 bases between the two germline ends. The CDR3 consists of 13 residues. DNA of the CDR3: TGCGCCAGCAGCCCCCGAACGGGACGTGAGCAGTTCTTC. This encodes CASSPRTGREQFF.

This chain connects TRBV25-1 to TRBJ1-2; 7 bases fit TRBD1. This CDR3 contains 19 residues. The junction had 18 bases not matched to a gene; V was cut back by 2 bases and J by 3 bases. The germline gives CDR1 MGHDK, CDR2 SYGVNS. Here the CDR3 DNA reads TGTGCCAGCAGTGAACCCAGAGAAGGAGACAGGGTGGATGACTATGGCTACACCTTC. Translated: CASSEPREGDRVDDYGYTF.

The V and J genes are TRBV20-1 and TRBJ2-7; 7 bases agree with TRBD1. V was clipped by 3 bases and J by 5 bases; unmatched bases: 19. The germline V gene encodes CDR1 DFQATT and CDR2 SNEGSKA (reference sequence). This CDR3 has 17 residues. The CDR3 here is CSARDTTTGAPTNEQYF. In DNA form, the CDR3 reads TGCAGTGCTAGGGACACGACAACAGGGGCCCCTACGAACGAGCAGTACTTC.

Here the CDR3 DNA reads TGTGCCAGCAGCTTAGGGGTCAAGGGCCCGCGGAAGACCCAGTACTTC. Protein sequence: CASSLGVKGPRKTQYF. This chain uses TRBV11-2 with TRBJ2-7, with D hard to call. The J call may be mistaken, given a closer DNA end match to TRBJ2-5. The CDR3 extends over 16 amino acids. CDR1 is SGHAT, CDR2 FQNNGV, per germline.

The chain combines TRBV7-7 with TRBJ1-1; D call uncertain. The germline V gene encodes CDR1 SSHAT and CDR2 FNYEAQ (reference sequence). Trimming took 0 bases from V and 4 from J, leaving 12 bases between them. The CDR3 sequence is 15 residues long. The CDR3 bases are TGTGCCAGCAGCTTAGCATCCGTCCCGGGCACTGAAGCTTTCTTT. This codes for CASSLASVPGTEAFF.